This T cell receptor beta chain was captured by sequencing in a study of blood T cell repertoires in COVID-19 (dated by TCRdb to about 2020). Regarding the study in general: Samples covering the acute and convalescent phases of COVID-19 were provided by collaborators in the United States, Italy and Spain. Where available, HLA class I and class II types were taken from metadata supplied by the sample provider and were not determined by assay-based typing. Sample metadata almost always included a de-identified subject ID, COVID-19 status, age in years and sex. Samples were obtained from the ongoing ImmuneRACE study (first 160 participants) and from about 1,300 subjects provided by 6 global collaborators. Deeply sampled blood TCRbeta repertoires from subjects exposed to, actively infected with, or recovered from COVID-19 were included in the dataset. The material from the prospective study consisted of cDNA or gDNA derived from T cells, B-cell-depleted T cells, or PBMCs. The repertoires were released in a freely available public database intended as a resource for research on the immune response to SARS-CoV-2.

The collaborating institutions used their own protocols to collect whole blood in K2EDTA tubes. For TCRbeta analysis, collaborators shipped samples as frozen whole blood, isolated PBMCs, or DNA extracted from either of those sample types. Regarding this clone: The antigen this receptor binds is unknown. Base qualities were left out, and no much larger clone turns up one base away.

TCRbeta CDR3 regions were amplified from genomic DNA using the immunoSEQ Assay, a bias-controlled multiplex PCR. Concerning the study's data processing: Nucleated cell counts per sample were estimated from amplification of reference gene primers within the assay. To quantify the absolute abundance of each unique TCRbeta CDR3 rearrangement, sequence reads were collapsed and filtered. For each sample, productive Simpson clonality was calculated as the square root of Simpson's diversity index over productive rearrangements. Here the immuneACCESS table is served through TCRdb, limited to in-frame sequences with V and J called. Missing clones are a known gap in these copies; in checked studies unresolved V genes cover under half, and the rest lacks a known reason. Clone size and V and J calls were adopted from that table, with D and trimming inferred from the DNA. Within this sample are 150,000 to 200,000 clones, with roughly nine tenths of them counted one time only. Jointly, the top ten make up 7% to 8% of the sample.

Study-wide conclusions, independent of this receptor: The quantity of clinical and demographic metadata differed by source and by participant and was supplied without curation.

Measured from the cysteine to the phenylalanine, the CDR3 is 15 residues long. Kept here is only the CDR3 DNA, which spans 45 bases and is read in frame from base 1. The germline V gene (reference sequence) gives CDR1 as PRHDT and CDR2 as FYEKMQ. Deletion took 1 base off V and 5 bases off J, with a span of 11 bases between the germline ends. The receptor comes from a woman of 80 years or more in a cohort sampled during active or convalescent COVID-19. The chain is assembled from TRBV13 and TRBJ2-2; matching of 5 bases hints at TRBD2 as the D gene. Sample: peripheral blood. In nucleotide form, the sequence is TGTGCCAGCAGCTTAGAAGAGGGCAGGACCGGGGAGCTGTTTTTT. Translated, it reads CASSLEEGRTGELFF.